Listed below are T cell receptor beta chains from one sample, sequenced in a study of blood T cell repertoires in COVID-19. Profiled with immunoSEQ multiplex PCR; TCRdb holds only in-frame clones, not every one. The table has about 170,000 clones, around four fifths seen once. The sequencing sample was made of peripheral blood. The receptors come from a woman of 80 years or more with COVID-19, enrolled during active disease. CDR3s include the opening cysteine and the closing phenylalanine or tryptophan. D genes are given only for firm matches. Some rows mark clone size as missing; the rest say once, few, many or name a class of expanded clone.

len: 16; v_gene: TRBV2; j_gene: TRBJ2-1; d_gene: -; abundance: -; CDR3aa: CASSEGGPSLGGEQFF; CDR3nt: TGTGCCAGCAGTGAGGGGGGACCCTCCCTGGGTGGCGAGCAGTTCTTC
len: 16; v_gene: TRBV5-1; j_gene: TRBJ2-1; d_gene: TRBD2; abundance: -; CDR3aa: CASSLLSGISYNEQFF; CDR3nt: TGCGCCAGCAGCTTGCTTAGCGGGATCTCCTACAATGAGCAGTTCTTC
len: 12; v_gene: TRBV7-9; j_gene: TRBJ2-1; d_gene: TRBD1; abundance: few; CDR3aa: CASSLQGNEQFF; CDR3nt: TGTGCCAGCAGTCTACAGGGGAATGAGCAGTTCTTC
len: 16; v_gene: TRBV9; j_gene: TRBJ1-2; d_gene: -; abundance: -; CDR3aa: CASSVDPIQARDGYTF; CDR3nt: TGTGCCAGCAGCGTAGACCCCATACAGGCGAGAGATGGCTACACCTTC
len: 16; v_gene: TRBV7-3; j_gene: TRBJ2-1; d_gene: TRBD2; abundance: -; CDR3aa: CASSFSLAGALNEQFF; CDR3nt: TGTGCCAGCAGCTTCTCACTAGCGGGAGCCCTCAATGAGCAGTTCTTC
len: 16; v_gene: TRBV5-4; j_gene: TRBJ2-3; d_gene: TRBD2; abundance: -; CDR3aa: CASSLDQRGSRDTQYF; CDR3nt: TGTGCCAGCAGCTTGGATCAGCGCGGGAGCAGAGATACGCAGTATTTT
len: 15; v_gene: TRBV15; j_gene: TRBJ1-2; d_gene: -; abundance: -; CDR3aa: CATSRDKGTPYGYTF; CDR3nt: TGTGCCACCAGCAGAGATAAAGGGACTCCCTATGGCTACACCTTC
len: 15; v_gene: TRBV6-1; j_gene: TRBJ2-1; d_gene: TRBD2; abundance: -; CDR3aa: CASSEMSGGWNEQFF; CDR3nt: TGTGCCAGCAGTGAAATGAGCGGGGGTTGGAATGAGCAGTTCTTC
len: 18; v_gene: TRBV3-1/TRBV3-2; j_gene: TRBJ2-5; d_gene: TRBD2; abundance: once; CDR3aa: CASSQDRTSGRGRETQYF; CDR3nt: TGTGCCAGCAGCCAAGATCGGACTAGCGGGAGGGGAAGAGAGACCCAGTACTTC
len: 15; v_gene: TRBV7-2; j_gene: TRBJ1-2; d_gene: -; abundance: -; CDR3aa: CASSRTQGLNYGYTF; CDR3nt: TGTGCCAGCAGCCGTACACAGGGCCTTAACTATGGCTACACCTTC
len: 12; v_gene: TRBV5-4; j_gene: TRBJ2-3; d_gene: -; abundance: -; CDR3aa: CAYGLNTDTQYF; CDR3nt: TGTGCCTATGGACTAAACACAGATACGCAGTATTTT
len: 15; v_gene: TRBV2; j_gene: TRBJ2-7; d_gene: TRBD1; abundance: once; CDR3aa: CASSEDRGGTYEQYF; CDR3nt: TGTGCCAGCAGTGAGGACAGGGGTGGAACCTACGAGCAGTACTTC
len: 15; v_gene: TRBV19; j_gene: TRBJ2-5; d_gene: TRBD1; abundance: -; CDR3aa: CASSIQGQGKETQYF; CDR3nt: TGTGCCAGTAGTATCCAAGGACAGGGGAAGGAGACCCAGTACTTC
len: 15; v_gene: TRBV5-1; j_gene: TRBJ2-7; d_gene: TRBD1; abundance: once; CDR3aa: CASSLAGTGVSEQYF; CDR3nt: TGCGCCAGCAGCTTGGCTGGGACAGGGGTTTCCGAGCAGTACTTC
len: 15; v_gene: TRBV14; j_gene: TRBJ2-6; d_gene: -; abundance: few; CDR3aa: CASSLPRVGANVLTF; CDR3nt: TGTGCCAGCAGCCTGCCGAGGGTTGGGGCCAACGTCCTGACTTTC
len: 15; v_gene: TRBV28; j_gene: TRBJ2-1; d_gene: -; abundance: -; CDR3aa: CASSLVGAPYNEQFF; CDR3nt: TGTGCCAGCAGTTTGGTGGGAGCTCCCTACAATGAGCAGTTCTTC
len: 13; v_gene: TRBV3-1/TRBV3-2; j_gene: TRBJ2-2; d_gene: TRBD1; abundance: -; CDR3aa: CASGQGVTGELFF; CDR3nt: TGTGCCAGCGGGCAGGGGGTCACCGGGGAGCTGTTTTTT
len: 13; v_gene: TRBV10-3; j_gene: TRBJ1-5; d_gene: -; abundance: -; CDR3aa: CAITSGVDQPQHF; CDR3nt: TGTGCCATCACCTCAGGGGTGGATCAGCCCCAGCATTTT
len: 14; v_gene: TRBV7-8; j_gene: TRBJ1-1; d_gene: -; abundance: -; CDR3aa: CASSKGQLNTEAFF; CDR3nt: TGTGCCAGCAGCAAAGGACAGCTCAACACTGAAGCTTTCTTT
len: 13; v_gene: TRBV5-1; j_gene: TRBJ1-5; d_gene: -; abundance: once; CDR3aa: CASSSLGGQPQHF; CDR3nt: TGCGCCAGCAGCTCCCTCGGGGGTCAGCCCCAGCATTTT
len: 12; v_gene: TRBV2; j_gene: TRBJ2-7; d_gene: -; abundance: -; CDR3aa: CALGGIPYEQYF; CDR3nt: TGTGCCCTAGGGGGAATACCCTACGAGCAGTACTTC
len: 16; v_gene: TRBV5-1; j_gene: TRBJ2-4; d_gene: TRBD1; abundance: -; CDR3aa: CASSEGQALAKNIQYF; CDR3nt: TGCGCCAGCAGCGAGGGACAGGCTTTAGCCAAAAACATTCAGTACTTC
len: 14; v_gene: TRBV11-2; j_gene: TRBJ1-4; d_gene: -; abundance: -; CDR3aa: CASSVQRGAGGLFF; CDR3nt: TGTGCCAGCAGCGTACAACGGGGCGCCGGGGGACTGTTTTTT
len: 12; v_gene: TRBV5-1; j_gene: TRBJ2-3; d_gene: -; abundance: -; CDR3aa: CASSYPGDTQYF; CDR3nt: TGCGCCAGCAGCTACCCGGGAGATACGCAGTATTTT
len: 12; v_gene: TRBV7-3; j_gene: TRBJ2-7; d_gene: -; abundance: -; CDR3aa: CASSLNGQEQYF; CDR3nt: TGTGCCAGCAGCTTGAACGGTCAAGAGCAGTACTTC
len: 17; v_gene: TRBV9; j_gene: TRBJ2-2; d_gene: -; abundance: -; CDR3aa: CASSVPVRGAGVPELFF; CDR3nt: TGTGCCAGCAGCGTTCCAGTTCGGGGGGCAGGAGTTCCGGAGCTGTTTTTT
len: 16; v_gene: TRBV5-1; j_gene: TRBJ2-3; d_gene: -; abundance: once; CDR3aa: CASSSAGLPPTDTQYF; CDR3nt: TGCGCCAGCAGCTCCGCGGGACTTCCCCCCACAGATACGCAGTATTTT
len: 16; v_gene: TRBV2; j_gene: TRBJ2-3; d_gene: TRBD2; abundance: -; CDR3aa: CASSVSSGGITDTQYF; CDR3nt: TGTGCCAGCAGTGTTTCTAGCGGGGGGATCACAGATACGCAGTATTTT
len: 15; v_gene: TRBV7-3; j_gene: TRBJ1-4; d_gene: -; abundance: once; CDR3aa: CASSLTGRPNEKLFF; CDR3nt: TGTGCCAGCAGCTTAACGGGGAGGCCGAATGAAAAACTGTTTTTT
len: 16; v_gene: TRBV3-1/TRBV3-2; j_gene: TRBJ2-7; d_gene: -; abundance: -; CDR3aa: CASSPLGSGGAYEQYF; CDR3nt: TGTGCCAGCAGCCCCCTCGGTTCGGGGGGCGCCTACGAGCAGTACTTC
len: 16; v_gene: TRBV9; j_gene: TRBJ2-1; d_gene: TRBD2; abundance: -; CDR3aa: CASSVGGTSGYNEQFF; CDR3nt: TGTGCCAGCAGCGTAGGAGGGACTAGCGGGTACAATGAGCAGTTCTTC
len: 15; v_gene: TRBV5-1; j_gene: TRBJ1-4; d_gene: TRBD1; abundance: -; CDR3aa: CASSPQGETNEKLFF; CDR3nt: TGCGCCAGCAGCCCCCAGGGGGAAACTAATGAAAAACTGTTTTTT
len: 11; v_gene: TRBV19; j_gene: TRBJ1-5; d_gene: -; abundance: -; CDR3aa: CASRTDGAQHF; CDR3nt: TGTGCCAGTAGGACCGACGGAGCCCAGCATTTT
len: 15; v_gene: TRBV6-5; j_gene: TRBJ1-1; d_gene: -; abundance: -; CDR3aa: CASSQSGGAGTEAFF; CDR3nt: TGTGCCAGCAGCCAAAGTGGGGGGGCCGGCACTGAAGCTTTCTTT
len: 14; v_gene: TRBV5-1; j_gene: TRBJ1-4; d_gene: TRBD1; abundance: -; CDR3aa: CASRGDRSNEKLFF; CDR3nt: TGCGCCAGCAGAGGGGACAGGTCTAATGAAAAACTGTTTTTT
len: 18; v_gene: TRBV10-3; j_gene: TRBJ2-2; d_gene: -; abundance: few; CDR3aa: CAISESPSVPYNTGELFF; CDR3nt: TGTGCCATCAGTGAGTCGCCTAGCGTCCCCTATAACACCGGGGAGCTGTTTTTT
len: 16; v_gene: TRBV9; j_gene: TRBJ2-5; d_gene: TRBD2; abundance: -; CDR3aa: CASSVSGGALEETQYF; CDR3nt: TGTGCCAGCAGCGTGAGCGGGGGGGCTTTGGAAGAGACCCAGTACTTC
len: 15; v_gene: TRBV7-3; j_gene: TRBJ2-1; d_gene: TRBD2; abundance: -; CDR3aa: CASSRGLAGVYEQFF; CDR3nt: TGTGCCAGCAGCCGGGGGCTAGCGGGGGTCTATGAGCAGTTCTTC